This T cell receptor (beta chain) was sequenced for a study of post-analysis software for immune sequencing data (dated by TCRdb to about 2015). In terms of the full investigation: The recorded disease courses included relapsing-remitting, secondary progressive and progressive-relapsing multiple sclerosis, and some patients had no subtype annotation. The patient repertoires were compared against 11 previously published healthy control repertoires obtained from donors aged about 6 to 26 years. A subset of samples was prepared in parallel using single-end sample barcoding, then pooled and co-amplified after Illumina adapter ligation.

The study at large found these results: Direct clustering with F measure revealed strong co-clustering of samples prepared in the same batch, which led to a batch-effect correction. Normalized Chao1 diversity was significantly lower in multiple sclerosis patients than controls, suggesting substantial peripheral T-cell clonal expansion. Significantly higher frequencies in patients than in controls were found for about five TRBV segments, including TRBV5-6, TRBV5-1 and TRBV20-1. The multiple sclerosis patient group was slightly younger than the control group.

The CDR3 contains 16 residues, cysteine and phenylalanine counted. Only the CDR3 region is kept as DNA, spanning 48 bases read in frame from base 1. From the germline V gene, CDR1 is SGHRS and CDR2 is YFSETQ. Ends trimmed: V by 4 bases, J by 0 bases; bases unmatched to a gene: 5. To prepare the library, PCR was applied. The instrument given in TCRdb is Illumina HiSeq 2500. To reduce PCR and sequencing biases, unique molecular identifiers were built into the TCR beta cDNA libraries. Approximately 500,000 cDNA molecules were obtained per 1 to 10 million input T cells, so each molecule approximated one T cell. The patient libraries were prepared and sequenced with the same protocol used for the earlier healthy control dataset. Within a given batch, samples were prepared together, multiplexed and sequenced on the same HiSeq lane. Turning to the authors' computational methods: MIGEC was used to process the raw barcoded reads, and molecular identifier groups with only a single read were discarded before consensus assembly and CDR3 extraction. VDJtools was used for post-analysis of the clonotype tables, with diversity normalized by down-sampling every dataset to the smallest sample size. In repertoire overlap clustering, CDR3 amino acid sequences, but not nucleotide sequences, were matched to correct batch-related cross-sample contamination. TCRdb trimmed the raw reads at Q25, called clones with MiXCR and kept productive beta chains. Rows are unified per CDR3 protein, each entry keeping the most common DNA and genes. Here the V and J calls rest on TCRdb's processing, not on the authors' analysis. The sample table lists about 460,000 distinct CDR3 sequences, under 55% of them with a count of one. About 12% of the sample rests with the top ten.

On this clonotype itself: The antigen it recognizes is unknown. Base quality data are lacking; no much larger clone is found one base away.

To demonstrate the VDJtools post-analysis software, TCR beta repertoires were profiled from the peripheral blood of 13 young patients with multiple sclerosis. The multiple sclerosis patients were children and adolescents between roughly 6 and 17 years of age. This sequence was found in a girl aged 5 to 17 with multiple sclerosis. The chain employs TRBV5-1 and TRBJ2-7; TRBD2 fits 12 bases in the junction. The sequenced sample was blood. CDR3 reads: CASSPPTSGSSYEQYF. At the DNA level, the sequence is TGCGCCAGCAGCCCTCCGACTAGCGGGAGCTCCTACGAGCAGTACTTC.